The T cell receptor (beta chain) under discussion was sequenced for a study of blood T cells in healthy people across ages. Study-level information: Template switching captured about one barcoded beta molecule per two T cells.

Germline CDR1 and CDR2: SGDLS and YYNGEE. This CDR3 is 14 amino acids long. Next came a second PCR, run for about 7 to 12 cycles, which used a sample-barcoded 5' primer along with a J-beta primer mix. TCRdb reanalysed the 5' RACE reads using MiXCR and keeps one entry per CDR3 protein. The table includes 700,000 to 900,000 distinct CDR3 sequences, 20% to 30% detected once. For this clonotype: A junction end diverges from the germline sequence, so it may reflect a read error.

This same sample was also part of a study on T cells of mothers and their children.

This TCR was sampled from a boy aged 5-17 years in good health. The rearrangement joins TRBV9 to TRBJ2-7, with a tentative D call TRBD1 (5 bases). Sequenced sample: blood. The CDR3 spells CVSSARTGSYEQYF. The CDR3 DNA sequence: TGTGTCAGCAGCGCCCGAACAGGCTCCTACGAGCAGTACTTC.